Shown below are 18 T cell receptor beta chains from a single sample sequenced in a study of shared clonotypes between healthy human individuals. Some clones are missing from TCRdb's copy, which holds only in-frame ones; the method was immunoSEQ multiplex PCR. The sample includes more than 900,000 clones, 75% to 85% seen only once; the top ten take roughly 0.65%. Sequences were obtained from memory CD4+ T cells from PBMCs. Subset specified: CD45RA-negative fraction. Receptors were obtained from a man aged 18-30 years in good health. Some clones in this sample may be carry-over from other donors' samples.

This clone was detected only once. The chain combines TRBV28 with TRBJ2-7; D gene ambiguous. This CDR3 is 14 amino acids long. V was cut by 2 bases and J by 3 bases, with 11 bases left in between. Germline V lookup: CDR1 MDHEN, CDR2 SYDVKM. The CDR3 here is CASSLDGRYYEQYF. In DNA, the CDR3 is TGTGCCAGCAGTTTAGATGGCCGCTACTACGAGCAGTACTTC. The entire variable domain, with the rest obtained from reference TRBV28 and TRBJ2-7, is as follows: DVKVTQSSRYLVKRTGEKVFLECVQDMDHENMFWYRQDPGLGLRLIYFSYDVKMKEKGDIPEGYSVSREKKERFSLILESASTNQTSMYLCASSLDGRYYEQYFGPGTRLTVT.

Worth noting for this clone: This CDR3 is also generated by other DNA sequences in the sample. The genes are TRBV20-1 and TRBJ2-1; no clear D. From germline, CDR1 is DFQATT and CDR2 SNEGSKA (reference sequence). This CDR3 contains 11 residues. The V end was cut by 3 bases, the J end by 3 bases, with 3 bases between. The CDR3 DNA follows: TGCAGTGCTAGGTTCTACAATGAGCAGTTCTTC. Encoded protein: CSARFYNEQFF.

This clone was found many times. The rearrangement uses TRBV9 and TRBJ2-1; 15 positions agree with TRBD2. The V and J ends lost 4 bases and 7 bases, in that order; junction bases with no gene match: 6. The germline V gene has CDR1 SGDLS and CDR2 YYNGEE. The CDR3 is made up of 16 amino acids. CDR3 sequence reads: CASSTYGTSGRNEQFF. The CDR3 coding sequence is TGTGCCAGCAGCACCTATGGGACTAGCGGGAGGAATGAGCAGTTCTTC. The full variable domain, rest sourced from reference TRBV9 and TRBJ2-1, is DSGVTQTPKHLITATGQRVTLRCSPRSGDLSVYWYQQSLDQGLQFLIQYYNGEERAKGNILERFSAQQFPDLHSELNLSSLELGDSALYFCASSTYGTSGRNEQFFGPGTRLTVL.

V usage is TRBV28 and J usage is TRBJ2-3; a possible D gene is TRBD1 (6 bases). The CDR3 covers 14 residues. In germline, CDR1 is MDHEN, CDR2 SYDVKM. Trimming took 5 bases from V and 4 from J, leaving 13 bases between them. The CDR3 bases are TGTGCCAGCAGTGGCCAGGGGATGGCAGATACGCAGTATTTT. It is translated as CASSGQGMADTQYF.

The chain links TRBV2 to TRBJ2-3; TRBD1 aligns across 9 bases. This CDR3 contains 14 residues. CDR1 and CDR2 from the germline V gene are SNHLY and FYNNEI. With 6 bases clipped from V and 6 bases from J, the junction kept 7 bases outside the gene matches. CDR3 residues: CASSPGQGFDTQYF. The CDR3 DNA sequence: TGTGCCAGCAGCCCGGGACAGGGCTTCGATACGCAGTATTTT.

V usage is TRBV5-5 and J usage is TRBJ1-3; D is perhaps TRBD1 (6 bases). Germline loops: CDR1 SGHKS, CDR2 YYEKEE (reference sequence). The CDR3 totals 14 residues. V lost 4 bases, J lost 2 bases, and 10 bases lay in between. Here the CDR3 DNA reads TGTGCCAGCAGCACGCGGACAGCTGGAAACACCATATATTTT. This translates into CASSTRTAGNTIYF.

The J gene is TRBJ2-1, the V gene TRBV30; a possible D gene is TRBD2 (6 bases). Germline CDR1 and CDR2: GTSNPN and SVGIG (reference sequence). The CDR3 spans 17 residues. Trimming left V 0 bases short and J 5 bases short, with 20 bases between. The CDR3 DNA reads as TGTGCCTGGAGTGTAAAAGAAGGCCTAGCGCACGACAATGAGCAGTTCTTC. As protein: CAWSVKEGLAHDNEQFF.

The chain links TRBV7-7 to TRBJ2-3, with unresolved D. V was pared by 5 bases and J by 7 bases, with 16 bases between. Germline CDR1 and CDR2: SSHAT and FNYEAQ (reference sequence). This CDR3 is 14 amino acids long. DNA for the CDR3: TGTGCCAGCAGCCCCAACGCGGACGGCTATACGCAGTATTTT. As protein: CASSPNADGYTQYF. Full variable domain (remainder filled in from reference TRBV7-7 and TRBJ2-3): GAGVSQSPRYKVTKRGQDVTLRCDPISSHATLYWYQQALGQGPEFLTYFNYEAQPDKSGLPSDRFSAERPEGSISTLTIQRTEQRDSAMYRCASSPNADGYTQYFGPGTRLTVL.

The genes are TRBV6-6 and TRBJ2-1; no firm D call. The germline gives CDR1 MNHNY, CDR2 SVGAGI (reference sequence). This CDR3 spans 12 amino acids. V was trimmed by 1 base and J by 6 bases, leaving 4 bases between them. The CDR3 here is CASSYFSNEQFF. In nucleotides, the CDR3 is TGTGCCAGCAGTTACTTTAGCAATGAGCAGTTCTTC.

In this sample, this clone turned up a few times. A far larger clone is off by one base, so a read error is likely. This chain uses TRBV29-1 with TRBJ1-1; no firm D call. CDR1 and CDR2 (germline): SQVTM, ANQGSEA. CDR3 size: 15 residues. V was cut by 7 bases and J by 0 bases, with 18 bases left in between. The CDR3 nucleotides read TGCAGCGCGAAAGCCGGGTGGGGTATGAACACTGAAGCTTTCTTT. Its protein product is CSAKAGWGMNTEAFF.

The rearrangement uses TRBV7-9 and TRBJ1-3, with D hard to call. The germline gives CDR1 SEHNR, CDR2 FQNEAQ (reference sequence). The CDR3 has 15 residues. V lost 5 bases to trimming and J lost 0 bases, with 11 bases between them. CDR3 region: CASSPRVGSGNTIYF. CDR3 bases: TGTGCCAGCAGCCCTCGAGTCGGCTCTGGAAACACCATATATTTT.

J is TRBJ1-5 and V is TRBV7-8; D unclear. Germline V gene data show CDR1 as SGHVS and CDR2 as FQNEAQ. V lost 5 bases to trimming and J lost 0 bases, with 5 bases between them. This CDR3 comprises 13 residues. The CDR3: CASSPGSNQPQHF. The CDR3 bases are TGTGCCAGCAGCCCAGGTAGCAATCAGCCCCAGCATTTT.

The chain uses TRBV4-1 and TRBJ1-2; TRBD1 agrees at 7 bases. The ends lost 3 bases at V and 7 bases at J; junction bases unmatched: 11. Germline CDR1 MGHRA, CDR2 YSYEKL. The CDR3 is 15 amino acids. In nucleotides, the CDR3 is TGCGCCAGCAGCCAGATGAGGGGACAGTGGCGTGGCTACACCTTC. The encoded protein is CASSQMRGQWRGYTF.

The V call is TRBV15, the J call TRBJ1-5, with TRBD1 matching 7 bases. Germline values: CDR1 LNHNV, CDR2 YYDKDF (reference sequence). This CDR3 spans 17 amino acids. Losses at the gene ends were 2 bases for V and 1 base for J; bases not matched to a gene: 8. The CDR3, as DNA: TGTGCCACCAGCAGACGAACCGGGACAGCCAGCAATCAGCCCCAGCATTTT. Translated: CATSRRTGTASNQPQHF.

The V and J genes are TRBV7-3 and TRBJ1-3; D is unclear. The length of the CDR3 is 16 residues. The V end lost 1 base, the J end lost 4 bases, and 14 bases lay between the germline ends. Germline V CDR1 and CDR2: SGHTA, FQGTGA. CDR3 in DNA: TGTGCCAGCAGCTTAAGTCAGGTCTCGGGAGGAAACACCATATATTTT. Translated, it gives CASSLSQVSGGNTIYF.

The chain joins TRBV6-1 to TRBJ1-1, with D tentatively TRBD1 (6 bases). The V end lost 2 bases, the J end lost 5 bases, and 15 bases lay between the germline ends. The CDR3 totals 15 residues. Per germline, CDR1 MNHNS and CDR2 SASEGT. CDR3 coding DNA: TGTGCCAGCAGTGAATCGGGGGGCAGATATACTGAAGCTTTCTTT. Translated, it gives CASSESGGRYTEAFF.

The V call is TRBV7-8, the J call TRBJ2-7, with 7 bases identical to TRBD1. Germline lookup yields CDR1 SGHVS and CDR2 FQNEAQ. The CDR3 spans 15 residues. Trimming took 4 bases from V and 1 from J; bases not matched to a gene: 7. The CDR3 here is CASSYDRAESYEQYF. DNA for the CDR3: TGTGCCAGCAGCTACGACAGGGCAGAGTCCTACGAGCAGTACTTC.

The V and J genes are TRBV9 and TRBJ2-3, with 8 nucleotides matching TRBD2. V trimming: 0 bases; J trimming: 6 bases; junction bases outside the gene matches: 12. The germline V gene encodes CDR1 SGDLS and CDR2 YYNGEE. CDR3 length: 17 residues. CDR3 protein: CASSVVGSGSLGDTQYF. For the CDR3, the DNA is TGTGCCAGCAGCGTAGTAGGCAGCGGGAGTCTTGGGGATACGCAGTATTTT.